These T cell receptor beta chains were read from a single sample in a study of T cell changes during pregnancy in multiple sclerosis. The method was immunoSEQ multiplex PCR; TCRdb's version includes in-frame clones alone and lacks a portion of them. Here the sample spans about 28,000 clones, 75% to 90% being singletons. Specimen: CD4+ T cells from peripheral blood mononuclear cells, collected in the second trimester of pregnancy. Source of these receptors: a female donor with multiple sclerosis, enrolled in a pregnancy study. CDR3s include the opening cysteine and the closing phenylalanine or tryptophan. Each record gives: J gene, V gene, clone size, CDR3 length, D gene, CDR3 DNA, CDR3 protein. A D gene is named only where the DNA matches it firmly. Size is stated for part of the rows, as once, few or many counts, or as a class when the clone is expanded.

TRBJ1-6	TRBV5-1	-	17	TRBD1	TGCGCCAGCAGCTTGAACCCGACCGGACAGGGAAATTCACCCCTCCACTTT	CASSLNPTGQGNSPLHF
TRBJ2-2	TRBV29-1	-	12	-	TGCAGCGTTAATAGTATTTCCGGGGAGCTGTTTTTT	CSVNSISGELFF
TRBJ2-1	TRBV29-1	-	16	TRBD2	TGCAGCGTTGATGCGGTGTGGCGGGGGGTGTACAATGAGCAGTTCTTC	CSVDAVWRGVYNEQFF
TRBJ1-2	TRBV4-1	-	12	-	TGCGCCAGCAGTGGCTCAGGGTATGGCTACACCTTC	CASSGSGYGYTF
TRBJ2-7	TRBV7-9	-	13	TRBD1	TGTGCCAGCAGAACGGGACAGGGGTACGAGCAGTACTTC	CASRTGQGYEQYF
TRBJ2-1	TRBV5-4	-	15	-	TGTGCCAGCAGCCCACAGCCTAGGGGGTGGGATGAGCAGTTCTTC	CASSPQPRGWDEQFF
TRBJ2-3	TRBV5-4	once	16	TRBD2	TGTGCCAGCAGCTTGTACCGCGGGGGTCGCACAGATACGCAGTATTTT	CASSLYRGGRTDTQYF
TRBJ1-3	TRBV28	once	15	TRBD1	TGTGCCAGCAGTTTTGCCTGGACAGGCGGAAACACCATATATTTT	CASSFAWTGGNTIYF
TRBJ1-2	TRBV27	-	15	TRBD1	TGTGCCAGCAGCCAGCGGGAGACAGGGAGGAATGGCTACACCTTC	CASSQRETGRNGYTF
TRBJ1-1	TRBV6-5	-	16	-	TGTGCCAGCAGTTACTCCCAGAGGTTCATGAACACTGAAGCTTTCTTT	CASSYSQRFMNTEAFF
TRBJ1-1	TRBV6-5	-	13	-	TGTGCCAGCACCCGTGCGGGGAGTCCTGAAGCTTTCTTT	CASTRAGSPEAFF
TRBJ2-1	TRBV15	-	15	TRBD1	TGTGCCACCAGCAGAGGAGGACAGGGGAGTAATGAGCAGTTCTTC	CATSRGGQGSNEQFF
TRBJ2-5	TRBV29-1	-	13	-	TGCAGCGTTGGTCTGGGACTCCAAGAGACCCAGTACTTC	CSVGLGLQETQYF
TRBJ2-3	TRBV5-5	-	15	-	TGTGCAACTCTAGGGGGACCCTCCCGGACAGATACGCAGTATTTT	CATLGGPSRTDTQYF
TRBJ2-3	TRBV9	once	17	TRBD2	TGTGCCAGCAGCGTAGGAGGGACTAGCCCACGGGCAGATACGCAGTATTTT	CASSVGGTSPRADTQYF
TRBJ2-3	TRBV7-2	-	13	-	TGTGCCAGCAGCTTGTCCAGGACAGATACGCAGTATTTT	CASSLSRTDTQYF
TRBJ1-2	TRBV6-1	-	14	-	TGTGCCAGCAGCCAAGAAGCGGGCCTCTATGGCTACACCTTC	CASSQEAGLYGYTF
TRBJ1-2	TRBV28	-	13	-	TGTGCCAGCAGTTTATACAGAACCTATGGCTACACCTTC	CASSLYRTYGYTF
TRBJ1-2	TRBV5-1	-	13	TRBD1	TGCGCCAGCAGCCCAGGACAGGGAGTTGGCTACACCTTC	CASSPGQGVGYTF
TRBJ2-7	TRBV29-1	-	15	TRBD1	TGCAGCGTCCTCGTTGGGACAGGGAAAGCCTACGAGCAGTACTTC	CSVLVGTGKAYEQYF
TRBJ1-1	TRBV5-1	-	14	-	TGCGCCAGCAGCTTGGCGGGGGTGGAAACTGAAGCTTTCTTT	CASSLAGVETEAFF
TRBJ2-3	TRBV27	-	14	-	TGTGCCAGCAGTTTAGACTTCCGGCCAGATACGCAGTATTTT	CASSLDFRPDTQYF
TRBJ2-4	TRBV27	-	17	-	TGTGCCAGCAGTACCGGCCTGGGGCGGTATTCCAAAAACATTCAGTACTTC	CASSTGLGRYSKNIQYF
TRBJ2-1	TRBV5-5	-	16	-	TGTGCCAGCAGCCTAGACAGGCCCAGCTCCTACAATGAGCAGTTCTTC	CASSLDRPSSYNEQFF
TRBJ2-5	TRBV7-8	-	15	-	TGTGCCAGCAGCACGGGCCCAGGGCGGCCAGAGACCCAGTACTTC	CASSTGPGRPETQYF
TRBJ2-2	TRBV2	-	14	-	TGTGCCAGCGGAGGACAGATTAACACCGGGGAGCTGTTTTTT	CASGGQINTGELFF
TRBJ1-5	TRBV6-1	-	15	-	TGTGCCAGCAGTGAAGGCAGGGCTGGCAATCAGCCCCAGCATTTT	CASSEGRAGNQPQHF
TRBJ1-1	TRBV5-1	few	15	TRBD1	TGCGCCAGCAGCTTGGGGGACAGGGATAACACTGAAGCTTTCTTT	CASSLGDRDNTEAFF
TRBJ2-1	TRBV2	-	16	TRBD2	TGTGCCAGCAGCCCCTTTTCGCGGGGGGGTAACAATGAGCAGTTCTTC	CASSPFSRGGNNEQFF
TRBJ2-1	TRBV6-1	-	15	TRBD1	TGTGCCAGCAGTGAAGAGGGGACAGGATTCTATGAGCAGTTCTTC	CASSEEGTGFYEQFF
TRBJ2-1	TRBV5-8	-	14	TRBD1	TGTGCCAGCAGCACCGGGACAGGGATCCCCCCACAGTTCTTC	CASSTGTGIPPQFF
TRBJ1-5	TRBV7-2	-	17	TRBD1	TGTGCCAGCAGCTTAGAACAGGGGAGTTATAGCAATCAGCCCCAGCATTTT	CASSLEQGSYSNQPQHF
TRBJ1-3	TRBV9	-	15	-	TGTGCCAGCAGCGCGGACTTATCCTCTGGAAACACCATATATTTT	CASSADLSSGNTIYF
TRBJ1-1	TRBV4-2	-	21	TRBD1	TGTGCCAGCAGCCCGGACATGGGACAGGGCGAAGGAGGTTATCCGAACACTGAAGCTTTCTTT	CASSPDMGQGEGGYPNTEAFF
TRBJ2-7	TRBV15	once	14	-	TGTGCCACCAGCAGAGGTCCTACAGGTTACGAGCAGTACTTC	CATSRGPTGYEQYF
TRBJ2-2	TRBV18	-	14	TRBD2	TGTGCCAGCTTGAGCGGGGAGAACACCGGGGAGCTGTTTTTT	CASLSGENTGELFF
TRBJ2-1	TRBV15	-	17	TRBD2	TGTGCCACCAGCTGGGGGCCCGGGACTAGCGGGTACAATGAGCAGTTCTTC	CATSWGPGTSGYNEQFF
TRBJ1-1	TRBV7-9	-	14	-	TGTGCCAGCAGCTTAGCGGGTGAGGGCCCTGAAGCTTTCTTT	CASSLAGEGPEAFF
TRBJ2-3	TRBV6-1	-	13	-	TGTGCCAGCCTCAGGGGTTTCAGGGATACGCAGTATTTT	CASLRGFRDTQYF
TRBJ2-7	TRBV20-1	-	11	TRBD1	TGCAGTGCGGGACAGGGGCGCGAGCAGTACTTC	CSAGQGREQYF
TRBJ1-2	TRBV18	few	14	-	TGTGCCAGCTCACCAGAGGGAGTTAGCTATGGCTACACCTTC	CASSPEGVSYGYTF
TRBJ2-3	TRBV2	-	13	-	TGTGCCAGCGGGGGCTTTGTCACAGATACGCAGTATTTT	CASGGFVTDTQYF
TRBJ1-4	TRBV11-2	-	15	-	TGTGCCAGCAGCTTAGTTGGTCAGGGATGGGAAAAACTGTTTTTT	CASSLVGQGWEKLFF
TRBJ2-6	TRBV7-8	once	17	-	TGTGCCAGCAGCTTAGGAGGGCGATCATCTGGGGCCAACGTCCTGACTTTC	CASSLGGRSSGANVLTF
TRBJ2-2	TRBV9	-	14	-	TGTGCCAGCAGCCCCCGACAGTATACCGGGGAGCTGTTTTTT	CASSPRQYTGELFF
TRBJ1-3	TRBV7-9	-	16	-	TGTGCCAGCAGCTCCCCCCGGGGGAGCTCTGGAAACACCATATATTTT	CASSSPRGSSGNTIYF
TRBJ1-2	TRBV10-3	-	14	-	TGTGCCATCAGTGAGTCGGGCACATACTATGGCTACACCTTC	CAISESGTYYGYTF
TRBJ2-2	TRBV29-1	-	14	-	TGCAGCGTTACGGGACAAGTCAACACCGGGGAGCTGTTTTTT	CSVTGQVNTGELFF
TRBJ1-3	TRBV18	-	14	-	TGTGCCAGCTCAAGTTGGCTCTCTGGAAACACCATATATTTT	CASSSWLSGNTIYF
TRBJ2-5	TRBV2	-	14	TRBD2	TGTGCCAGCAGGGCGACTAGCGGGAAAGAGACCCAGTACTTC	CASRATSGKETQYF
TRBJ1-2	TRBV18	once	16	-	TGTGCCAGCTCACCTTACAACCGGGGAGAGAACTATGGCTACACCTTC	CASSPYNRGENYGYTF
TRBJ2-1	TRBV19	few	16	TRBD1	TGTGCCAGTAGTAACCCCGGGACAGGTCCCTACAATGAGCAGTTCTTC	CASSNPGTGPYNEQFF
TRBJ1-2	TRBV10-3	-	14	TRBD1	TGTGCCATCAGGAAGGACAGGACTAACTATGGCTACACCTTC	CAIRKDRTNYGYTF
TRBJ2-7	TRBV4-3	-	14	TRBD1	TGCGCCAGCAGCCGAGGACAGGGGAGCTACGAGCAGTACTTC	CASSRGQGSYEQYF
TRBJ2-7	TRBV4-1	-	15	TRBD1	TGCGCCAGCAGTCCGCAGGGGGCCCTATACTACGAGCAGTACTTC	CASSPQGALYYEQYF
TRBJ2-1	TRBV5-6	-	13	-	TGTGCCAGCAGCTTTGGCCAATTCAGTGAGCAGTTCTTC	CASSFGQFSEQFF
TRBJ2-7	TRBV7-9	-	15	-	TGTGCCAGCAGCCATGATTGGGCAGCCGGCTACGAGCAGTACTTC	CASSHDWAAGYEQYF
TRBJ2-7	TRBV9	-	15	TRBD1	TGTGCCAGCAGCGAGGGGCTTGACAGGGCTCGCGAGCAGTACTTC	CASSEGLDRAREQYF